This T cell receptor (beta chain) derives from a study of post-analysis software for immune sequencing data (dated by TCRdb to between 2015 and 2017). For the study in its entirety: The recorded disease courses included relapsing-remitting, secondary progressive and progressive-relapsing multiple sclerosis, and some patients had no subtype annotation. Patient repertoires were compared against 11 previously published healthy control repertoires from donors aged roughly 6 to 26 years. A subset of samples was prepared in parallel using single-end sample barcoding, then pooled and co-amplified after Illumina adapter ligation. The investigation overall reported the following: Normalized Chao1 diversity was significantly lower in multiple sclerosis patients than controls, suggesting substantial peripheral T-cell clonal expansion. Direct clustering with F measure showed strong co-clustering of samples prepared in the same batch, prompting a batch-effect correction. The multiple sclerosis patient group was slightly younger than the control group. Patients showed significantly higher frequencies than controls for roughly five TRBV segments, among them TRBV5-6, TRBV5-1 and TRBV20-1.

Concerning this clonotype: The clone's antigen remains unknown. Per-nucleotide qualities are absent, and no much larger clonotype sits a single base away.

TCR beta repertoires were profiled from peripheral blood of 10 to 15 young patients with multiple sclerosis to demonstrate the VDJtools post-analysis software. Multiple sclerosis patients were children and adolescents aged roughly 6 to 17 years. The library was built by means of PCR. The sequencer listed for this sample is Illumina HiSeq 2500. Unique molecular identifiers were incorporated into TCR beta cDNA libraries to reduce PCR and sequencing biases. Roughly 500,000 cDNA molecules were obtained for every 1 to 10 million input T cells, so each molecule roughly corresponded to one T cell. The patient libraries were prepared and sequenced using the same protocol as the earlier healthy control dataset. Within a given batch, samples were prepared together, multiplexed and sequenced on the same HiSeq lane. In the authors' own workflow: Raw barcoded reads were processed with MIGEC, and single-read molecular identifier groups were discarded before consensus assembly and CDR3 extraction. Clonotype tables were post-analysed with VDJtools, normalizing diversity by down-sampling all datasets to the smallest sample size. To correct batch-related cross-sample contamination, repertoire overlap clustering matched CDR3 amino acid sequences but not nucleotide sequences. Clones were called with MiXCR by TCRdb after fastp trimmed the public reads at Q25, and only in-frame beta chains were retained. Rows are unified per CDR3 protein, each entry keeping the most common DNA and genes. The V and J calls were determined by TCRdb, not by the authors. In this sample the table shows 450,000 to 650,000 distinct CDR3 sequences, about 40% of which occur a single time. The leading ten clones occupy about 1.5% of the sample.

For CDR1 and CDR2, the germline V gene lists SGHRS and YFSETQ. From the cysteine through the phenylalanine, the CDR3 covers 13 amino acids. Just the 39-base CDR3 DNA is kept, in frame starting at base 1. At the junction V is shortened by 1 base and J by 3 bases, with 8 bases in between. This receptor was obtained from a girl aged 10 to 17 with multiple sclerosis. Sequencing used blood. The chain joins TRBV5-1 to TRBJ2-7; the D gene cannot be named for sure. The CDR3 protein is CASSLRENYEQYF. The bases are TGCGCCAGCAGCTTGAGAGAAAACTACGAGCAGTACTTC.